One and the same sample provided the 27 T cell receptor beta chains below, sequenced in a study of Tregs in tolerant kidney transplant recipients. The table came from immunoSEQ multiplex PCR; TCRdb's copy has only in-frame clones and leaves some out. The repertoire holds approximately 93,000 clones, with 80% to 95% as singletons. Sequences were derived from CD4+ T cells from blood, sampled before the transplant. The receptors derive from a human donor who received a combined kidney and bone marrow transplant.

CDR3 sequence reads: CASSLLISGSHSQETQYF. The CDR3 region has the DNA TGTGCCAGCAGCTTGCTGATTAGCGGGAGTCACTCCCAAGAGACCCAGTACTTC. This chain connects TRBV5-6 to TRBJ2-5, with 9 bases lining up with TRBD2. This CDR3 is built from 18 residues. V gave up 1 base and J gave up 1 base; unmatched junction bases: 11. Germline V gives CDR1 SGHDT, CDR2 YYEEEE.

CDR3 sequence reads: CASSARTGGDEKLFF. The CDR3 bases are TGTGCCAGCAGTGCTAGGACAGGGGGAGATGAAAAACTGTTTTTT. The chain joins TRBV27 to TRBJ1-4; TRBD1 matches 10 bases. Trimming removed 5 bases from V and 6 bases from J; junction bases left unmatched: 6. CDR3 size: 15 residues. Germline V gene sequence: CDR1 MNHEY, CDR2 SMNVEV (reference sequence). The entire variable domain, with the rest obtained from reference TRBV27 and TRBJ1-4, is as follows: EAQVTQNPRYLITVTGKKLTVTCSQNMNHEYMSWYRQDPGLGLRQIYYSMNVEVTDKGDVPEGYKVSRKEKRNFPLILESPSPNQTSLYFCASSARTGGDEKLFFGSGTQLSVL.

This chain uses TRBV9 with TRBJ1-1; no firm D call. CDR1 is SGDLS, CDR2 YYNGEE, per germline. Trimming took 0 bases from V and 4 from J, leaving 10 bases between them. This CDR3 has 14 amino acids. The CDR3 DNA reads TGTGCCAGCAGCGTAGATTTAACCGGCACTGAAGCTTTCTTT. Its protein product is CASSVDLTGTEAFF.

The J gene is TRBJ1-3, the V gene TRBV6-5; D is ambiguous. There are 13 residues in the CDR3. CDR1 MNHEY and CDR2 SVGAGI come from the germline V gene. V shed 6 bases and J shed 0 bases, with 6 bases lying between them. The CDR3 spells CASSRGSGNTIYF. Here the CDR3 DNA reads TGTGCCAGCAGCCGAGGCTCTGGAAACACCATATATTTT.

The chain employs TRBV5-1 and TRBJ2-1, with 10 positions matching TRBD1. V shed 2 bases and J 10 bases; nucleotides not matched to a gene: 9. Germline V gene sequence: CDR1 SGHRS, CDR2 YFSETQ. The CDR3 is made up of 15 amino acids. The CDR3: CASSLAGTGAWEQFF. CDR3 nucleotide sequence: TGCGCCAGCAGCTTAGCCGGGACAGGGGCATGGGAGCAGTTCTTC.

The chain's CDR3 is CASTYGNTEAFF. The CDR3 coding sequence is TGTGCCAGCACTTACGGTAACACTGAAGCTTTCTTT. The chain recombines TRBV2 with TRBJ1-1; D call uncertain. V lost 7 bases and J lost 2, with 8 bases in between. The CDR3 has 12 residues. Germline lookup yields CDR1 SNHLY and CDR2 FYNNEI.

The V gene is TRBV5-6, the J gene TRBJ2-7, with 14 bases fitting TRBD2. Germline V gives CDR1 SGHDT, CDR2 YYEEEE. CDR3 size: 16 residues. J was trimmed by 3 bases and V by 3 bases; bases with no gene match: 5. The CDR3 spells CASSSGTSGRIYEQYF. In nucleotides, the CDR3 is TGTGCCAGCAGCTCTGGGACTAGCGGGAGAATCTACGAGCAGTACTTC.

The chain couples TRBV7-2 to TRBJ2-3; 14 bases map to TRBD2. CDR1 and CDR2 (germline): SGHTA, FQGNSA. This CDR3 region has 17 residues. The junction had 6 bases not matched to a gene; V was cut back by 3 bases and J by 4 bases. This CDR3 reads CASSFGLAGGMADTQYF. DNA for the CDR3: TGTGCCAGCAGCTTCGGACTAGCGGGAGGTATGGCAGATACGCAGTATTTT.

The CDR3 loop reads CASSFGTSVAYEQYF. CDR3 nucleotide sequence: TGTGCCAGCAGCTTCGGGACTAGCGTCGCCTACGAGCAGTACTTC. V usage is TRBV11-2 and J usage is TRBJ2-7; 10 nucleotides match TRBD2. The CDR3 is 15 residues long. V dropped 3 bases and J dropped 2; count of bases not matched to a gene: 4. The germline gives CDR1 SGHAT, CDR2 FQNNGV. Full variable domain (remainder filled in from reference TRBV11-2 and TRBJ2-7): EAGVAQSPRYKIIEKRQSVAFWCNPISGHATLYWYQQILGQGPKLLIQFQNNGVVDDSQLPKDRFSAERLKGVDSTLKIQPAKLEDSAVYLCASSFGTSVAYEQYFGPGTRLTVT.

V is TRBV6-6 and J is TRBJ2-7; TRBD2 might be the D (5 bases). CDR3 length: 13 amino acids. Trimming stripped 6 bases from V and 4 bases from J, with 13 bases between. Germline-derived CDR1 and CDR2 are MNHNY and SVGAGI (reference sequence). The chain's CDR3 is CASSLIRGYEQYF. The CDR3 region has the DNA TGTGCCAGCAGCCTAATCCGGGGATACGAGCAGTACTTC.

This clone was counted a single time. The chain has TRBV25-1 and TRBJ2-5, with a weak D call TRBD1 (6 bases). Trimming cost V 1 base and J 5 bases, with 14 bases left between them. The germline gives CDR1 MGHDK, CDR2 SYGVNS. This CDR3 has 15 amino acids. In DNA, the CDR3 is TGTGCCAGCAGTGAATCGATCTTAACAGGGGAGACCCAGTACTTC. Translated, it gives CASSESILTGETQYF.

CDR3 in amino acids: CASSFRDRGREQYF. CDR3 in DNA: TGTGCCAGCAGCTTTCGGGACAGGGGGCGCGAGCAGTACTTC. The chain is built from TRBV5-8 and TRBJ2-7; TRBD1 aligns across 12 bases. Losses at the gene ends were 2 bases for V and 6 bases for J; bases not matched to a gene: 3. This CDR3 is built from 14 residues. CDR1 is SGHTS, CDR2 YDEGEE, per germline.

V usage is TRBV7-6 and J usage is TRBJ1-1; a weak D match, TRBD1 (6 bases). Germline V gives CDR1 SGHVS, CDR2 FNYEAQ. Trimming cost V 3 bases and J 2 bases, with 13 bases left between them. The CDR3 covers 15 residues. This CDR3 reads CASSLGDILNTEAFF. The CDR3 DNA follows: TGTGCCAGCAGCTTGGGGGACATCCTTAACACTGAAGCTTTCTTT. Together with reference TRBV7-6 and TRBJ1-1, the CDR3 gives the full variable domain: GAGVSQSPRYKVTKRGQDVALRCDPISGHVSLYWYRQALGQGPEFLTYFNYEAQQDKSGLPNDRFSAERPEGSISTLTIQRTEQRDSAMYRCASSLGDILNTEAFFGQGTRLTVV.

The chain recombines TRBV2 with TRBJ1-2, with D tentatively TRBD1 (5 bases). The germline V gene encodes CDR1 SNHLY and CDR2 FYNNEI. V dropped 8 bases and J dropped 4 bases, with 14 bases sitting between them. The length of the CDR3 is 13 residues. This CDR3 reads CASGSRVSYGYTF. DNA for the CDR3: TGTGCCAGCGGTTCCAGGGTTAGCTATGGCTACACCTTC.

V usage is TRBV7-6 and J usage is TRBJ2-5; D unresolved. The DNA matches TRBJ2-7 better at its end, which makes the J call doubtful. Germline CDR1 and CDR2: SGHVS and FNYEAQ. The CDR3 contains 14 residues. The CDR3 DNA reads TGTGCCAGCAGCTTAGGTACACAGCCCTACGAGCAGTACTTC. It codes for CASSLGTQPYEQYF.

The chain couples TRBV6-6 to TRBJ2-7; 8 bases match TRBD1. Per germline, CDR1 MNHNY and CDR2 SVGAGI (reference sequence). V dropped 9 bases and J dropped 3; count of bases not matched to a gene: 7. This CDR3 contains 13 residues. CDR3 nucleotide sequence: TGTGCCAGTGGACAGGGAAGCATCTACGAGCAGTACTTC. Encoded protein: CASGQGSIYEQYF.

The rearrangement uses TRBV19 and TRBJ2-2; unclear D gene. This CDR3 comprises 14 residues. Germline lookup yields CDR1 LNHDA and CDR2 SQIVND (reference sequence). The V end lost 5 bases, the J end lost 1 base, and 8 bases lay between the germline ends. The CDR3 spells CASSSPGNTGELFF. The CDR3 bases are TGTGCCAGTAGTTCCCCCGGGAACACCGGGGAGCTGTTTTTT.

This clone was seen a handful of times. The chain uses TRBV18 and TRBJ1-4; D gene ambiguous. The V gene lost 6 bases and the J gene lost 0 bases, with 5 bases spanning the gap. The CDR3 is 13 residues long. Germline CDR1 KGHSH, CDR2 LQKENI. CDR3 sequence reads: CASSPATNEKLFF. CDR3 nucleotide sequence: TGTGCCAGCTCTCCTGCAACTAATGAAAAACTGTTTTTT.

The chain has TRBV18 and TRBJ2-3; 8 nucleotides agree with TRBD2. CDR1 and CDR2 (germline): KGHSH, LQKENI. Losses at the gene ends were 6 bases for V and 4 bases for J; bases not matched to a gene: 12. The CDR3 totals 16 residues. CDR3 DNA sequence: TGTGCCAGCTCGCCCAGCCCGGGGGGGCCCGCAGATACGCAGTATTTT. Translated, it gives CASSPSPGGPADTQYF.

The rearrangement joins TRBV7-6 to TRBJ2-3; 9 bases agree with TRBD2. J was trimmed by 4 bases and V by 5 bases; bases with no gene match: 4. The CDR3 runs to 14 residues. Germline V gene data show CDR1 as SGHVS and CDR2 as FNYEAQ. CDR3 region: CASSLGLAADTQYF. Here the CDR3 DNA reads TGTGCCAGCAGCCTGGGACTAGCTGCAGATACGCAGTATTTT.

The V gene is TRBV7-2, the J gene TRBJ2-6; D unclear. Germline CDR1 is SGHTA and CDR2 is FQGNSA. Trimming took 1 base from V and 1 from J, leaving 5 bases between them. The CDR3 is 15 amino acids. The CDR3 nucleotides read TGTGCCAGCAGCTTAGTCGTATCTGGGGCCAACGTCCTGACTTTC. It is translated as CASSLVVSGANVLTF.

The J gene is TRBJ2-3, the V gene TRBV11-3; 9 nucleotides align to TRBD1. V shed 6 bases, J shed 4 bases, and the junction held 5 bases outside the gene matches. This CDR3 is 14 amino acids long. Germline V lookup: CDR1 SGHNT, CDR2 YENEEA. DNA for the CDR3: TGTGCCAGCAGATCCGGGACAGGGTCAGATACGCAGTATTTT. It encodes CASRSGTGSDTQYF.

The chain combines TRBV4-1 with TRBJ1-2, with D hard to call. This CDR3 contains 15 residues. The germline V gene encodes CDR1 MGHRA and CDR2 YSYEKL. Trimming shortened V by 1 base and J by 5 bases, and 14 bases separated the two germline ends. CDR3 bases: TGCGCCAGCAGCCAAGGGCGCGCGGGGAATTATGGCTACACCTTC. Translating it yields CASSQGRAGNYGYTF.

The chain recombines TRBV7-9 with TRBJ2-1; a possible D gene is TRBD1 (6 bases). The V gene lost 3 bases and the J gene lost 9 bases, with 12 bases spanning the gap. In germline, CDR1 is SEHNR, CDR2 FQNEAQ (reference sequence). This CDR3 has 13 amino acids. In DNA, the CDR3 is TGTGCCAGCAGCTTTTTGACAGGCAGTGAGCAGTTCTTC. It codes for CASSFLTGSEQFF.

The table lists this clone with a few counts. This rearrangement joins TRBV6-5 to TRBJ1-1, with unresolved D. Looked up from germline, CDR1 is MNHEY and CDR2 is SVGAGI. The V and J ends lost 10 bases and 3 bases respectively, with 15 bases between them. CDR3 length: 13 amino acids. The CDR3 region has the DNA TGTGCCACCTCGGTCCGAGGGTACACTGAAGCTTTCTTT. It specifies CATSVRGYTEAFF.

The rearrangement uses TRBV4-2 and TRBJ1-2; D unresolved. This CDR3 has 14 residues. CDR1 is LGHNA and CDR2 is YNFKEQ in the germline V gene. V was pared by 4 bases and J by 4 bases, with 13 bases between. The CDR3 loop is CASSPSGGVYGYTF. CDR3 nucleotide sequence: TGTGCCAGCAGCCCGTCGGGCGGGGTCTATGGCTACACCTTC.

V and J are TRBV5-1 and TRBJ2-1; 7 nucleotides line up with TRBD2. Trimming at V came to 4 bases and at J to 7 bases, leaving 14 bases not matched to a gene. CDR1 is SGHRS and CDR2 is YFSETQ in the germline V gene. The length of the CDR3 is 16 residues. For the CDR3, the DNA is TGCGCCAGCAGCCCCATGTTAGCGGGCCCTAAGAATGAGCAGTTCTTC. Amino acids: CASSPMLAGPKNEQFF.